This TCR beta chain was found in a study of T cell responses to AZD1222 COVID-19 vaccine. Study-wide results and limits: Baseline serostatus was positive in only a handful of AZD1222 recipients. Spike-specific TCRs gained breadth and depth after people received two AZD1222 doses. The donors showed a predominance of white British ancestry and of females, with possible underestimation of clonal diversity.

Sequencing used immunoSEQ multiplex PCR; TCRdb keeps in-frame clones, though not all of them. Among about 84,000 clones, approximately 85% were seen once, and the ten largest hold 12%. CDR1 and CDR2 from the germline V gene are MNHEY and SVGAGI. CDR3 length: 15 amino acids. Trimming pared 7 bases from V and 0 bases from J, leaving 15 bases between. Points on this clone: Its antigen remains unidentified.

V gene TRBV6-5 combines with J gene TRBJ1-1; weak D call: TRBD1 (5 bases). Sample: peripheral blood, taken 28 days after the second AZD1222 dose. This clonotype was sampled from an adult who received the AZD1222 COVID-19 vaccine. CDR3 amino acids: CASNPSGGMNTEAFF. The CDR3 region has the DNA TGTGCCAGCAACCCCTCTGGGGGAATGAACACTGAAGCTTTCTTT.